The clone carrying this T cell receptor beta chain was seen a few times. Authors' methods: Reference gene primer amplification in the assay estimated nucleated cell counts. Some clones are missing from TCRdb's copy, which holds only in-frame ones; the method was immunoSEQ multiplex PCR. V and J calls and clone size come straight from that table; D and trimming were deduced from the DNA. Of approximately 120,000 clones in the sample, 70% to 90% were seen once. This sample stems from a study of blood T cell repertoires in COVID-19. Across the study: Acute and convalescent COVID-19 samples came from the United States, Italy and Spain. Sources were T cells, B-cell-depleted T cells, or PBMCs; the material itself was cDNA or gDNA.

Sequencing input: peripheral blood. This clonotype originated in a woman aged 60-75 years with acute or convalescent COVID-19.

CDR3 DNA: TGTGCCAGTAGTACAGATCTCGAAGAAGCCTATGGCTACACCTTC. Protein: CASSTDLEEAYGYTF. The chain links TRBV19 to TRBJ1-2; D unclear. This CDR3 spans 15 amino acids. Germline assignment: CDR1 LNHDA and CDR2 SQIVND (reference sequence). V was cut by 4 bases and J by 4 bases, with 16 bases left in between.